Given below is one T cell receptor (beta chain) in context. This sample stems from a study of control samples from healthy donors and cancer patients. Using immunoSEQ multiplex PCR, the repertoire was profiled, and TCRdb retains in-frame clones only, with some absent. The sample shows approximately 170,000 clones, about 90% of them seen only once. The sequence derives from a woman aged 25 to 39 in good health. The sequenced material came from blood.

CDR3 DNA: TGTGCCAGCAGTTACTCTGGGACAGCTAAGTCCTACGAGCAGTACTTC. Translation gives CASSYSGTAKSYEQYF. V gene TRBV6-5 combines with J gene TRBJ2-7, with 7 bases aligning to TRBD1. CDR3 size: 16 residues. Germline lookup yields CDR1 MNHEY and CDR2 SVGAGI. Trimming cost V 0 bases and J 1 base; bases outside gene matches: 6.